The next 26 T cell receptor beta chains were all read from a single sample in a study of blood T cell repertoires in COVID-19. Using immunoSEQ multiplex PCR, the repertoire was profiled, and TCRdb retains in-frame clones only, with some absent. The data hold some 130,000 clones, with approximately 83% observed a single time. The sequenced sample was peripheral blood. All receptors come from a man in his forties or fifties with active or convalescent COVID-19.

The chain carries TRBV6-1 and TRBJ2-7; 8 bases map to TRBD2. This CDR3 is 16 amino acids long. Per the germline V gene, CDR1 is MNHNS and CDR2 is SASEGT. V trimming: 0 bases; J trimming: 2 bases; junction bases outside the gene matches: 6. CDR3 nucleotide sequence: TGTGCCAGCAGTGAAGCGCGACTAGCGCTGACCTACGAGCAGTACTTC. It codes for CASSEARLALTYEQYF.

The V and J genes are TRBV7-2 and TRBJ2-2; 7 nucleotides agree with TRBD2. CDR1 SGHTA and CDR2 FQGNSA come from the germline V gene. The junction had 14 bases not matched to a gene; V was cut back by 2 bases and J by 5 bases. CDR3 length: 18 residues. This chain's CDR3 is CASSLFGAPAGSTGELFF. CDR3 in DNA: TGTGCCAGCAGCTTATTTGGGGCCCCAGCGGGGTCTACCGGGGAGCTGTTTTTT.

The chain combines TRBV5-1 with TRBJ1-2; 10 bases align to TRBD1. The CDR3 runs 16 residues. V trimming: 5 bases; J trimming: 6 bases; junction bases outside the gene matches: 13. The V gene's germline CDR1 is SGHRS and CDR2 YFSETQ. The CDR3 DNA sequence: TGCGCCAGCAGACCCGGGGGGACAGGGGCGGAGAATGGCTACACCTTC. Translating it yields CASRPGGTGAENGYTF.

CDR3 nucleotide sequence: TGTGCCACCAGTGAAGCGGGGGCTTCGAACACCGGGGAGCTGTTTTTT. Its protein product is CATSEAGASNTGELFF. The chain carries TRBV24-1 and TRBJ2-2; the match to TRBD2 covers 8 bases. CDR3 length equals 16 residues. The trim removed 4 bases at V and 0 bases at J, leaving 3 bases unmatched. The V gene's germline CDR1 is KGHDR and CDR2 SFDVKD.

This clone has at least ten counts. V usage is TRBV7-9 and J usage is TRBJ2-5, with D possibly TRBD2 on 6 matching bases. Germline values: CDR1 SEHNR, CDR2 FQNEAQ (reference sequence). V was shortened by 1 base and J by 7 bases, with 19 bases between the two germline ends. CDR3 size: 16 residues. CDR3 DNA: TGTGCCAGCAGCTTAGAGAAAGGGCAGGGAGGCGGGACCCAGTACTTC. Translated: CASSLEKGQGGGTQYF.

The chain has TRBV30 and TRBJ1-4, with unresolved D. CDR3 length equals 11 residues. Trimming took off 4 bases at V and 10 bases at J, with 10 bases between the two ends. Germline V gives CDR1 GTSNPN, CDR2 SVGIG (reference sequence). CDR3 nucleotide sequence: TGTGCCTGGACCCTGAGCGGAAAACTGTTTTTT. Amino acid sequence: CAWTLSGKLFF. The full variable domain, with the rest looked up from reference TRBV30 and TRBJ1-4, is SQTIHQWPATLVQPVGSPLSLECTVEGTSNPNLYWYRQAAGRGLQLLFYSVGIGQISSEVPQNLSASRPQDRQFILSSKKLLLSDSGFYLCAWTLSGKLFFGSGTQLSVL.

The J gene is TRBJ1-5, the V gene TRBV2; 9 positions match TRBD1. The trim removed 1 base at V and 6 bases at J, leaving 4 bases unmatched. Germline V gene sequence: CDR1 SNHLY, CDR2 FYNNEI. CDR3 length: 15 amino acids. As DNA, the CDR3 is TGTGCCAGCAGTGAAGAAAGGACAGGGGTTCAGCCCCAGCATTTT. This codes for CASSEERTGVQPQHF. Using reference TRBV2 and TRBJ1-5 for the parts outside the CDR3, the full variable domain is EPEVTQTPSHQVTQMGQEVILRCVPISNHLYFYWYRQILGQKVEFLVSFYNNEISEKSEIFDDQFSVERPDGSNFTLKIRSTKLEDSAMYFCASSEERTGVQPQHFGDGTRLSIL.

This chain uses TRBV6-5 with TRBJ2-1; 12 positions agree with TRBD2. Germline assignment: CDR1 MNHEY and CDR2 SVGAGI. This CDR3 is built from 16 residues. Losses at the gene ends were 2 bases for V and 2 bases for J; bases not matched to a gene: 1. CDR3 bases: TGTGCCAGCAGTTACAGGACTAGCGGGGCCTACAATGAGCAGTTCTTC. It codes for CASSYRTSGAYNEQFF.

The chain has TRBV7-9 and TRBJ2-1; 7 bases align to TRBD2. The CDR3 loop spans 15 amino acids. The ends lost 3 bases at V and 2 bases at J; junction bases unmatched: 4. Germline CDR1 SEHNR, CDR2 FQNEAQ (reference sequence). Here the CDR3 DNA reads TGTGCCAGCAGCTTTGGACTAGAAGCCTACAATGAGCAGTTCTTC. It specifies CASSFGLEAYNEQFF.

The chain employs TRBV7-9 and TRBJ2-7; D call uncertain. V lost 5 bases, J lost 0 bases, and 2 bases lay in between. Looked up from germline, CDR1 is SEHNR and CDR2 is FQNEAQ (reference sequence). The CDR3 runs 11 residues. In nucleotides, the CDR3 is TGTGCCAGCAGCCTCTCCTACGAGCAGTACTTC. Protein: CASSLSYEQYF. The full variable domain, its missing parts supplied by reference TRBV7-9 and TRBJ2-7, is DTGVSQNPRHKITKRGQNVTFRCDPISEHNRLYWYRQTLGQGPEFLTYFQNEAQLEKSRLLSDRFSAERPKGSFSTLEIQRTEQGDSAMYLCASSLSYEQYFGPGTRLTVT.

The chain is built from TRBV3-1 (or the pseudogene TRBV3-2) and TRBJ2-3, with D perhaps matching TRBD2 (5 bases). Germline CDR1 reads LGHDT; CDR2 reads YNNKEL (reference sequence). Trimming cost V 7 bases and J 6 bases, with 8 bases left between them. The length of the CDR3 is 11 residues. The CDR3 here is CASTSGDTQYF. CDR3 nucleotide sequence: TGTGCCAGCACCTCGGGGGATACGCAGTATTTT.

The chain uses TRBV9 and TRBJ2-1, with 9 bases matching TRBD1. CDR3 length equals 14 residues. Germline CDR1 SGDLS, CDR2 YYNGEE. J lost 12 bases, V lost 3 bases, and 10 bases had no gene match. CDR3 protein: CASSGTSQGAVQFF. In DNA, the CDR3 is TGTGCCAGCAGCGGAACTTCACAGGGGGCCGTGCAGTTCTTC. Full variable domain (missing parts from reference TRBV9 and TRBJ2-1): DSGVTQTPKHLITATGQRVTLRCSPRSGDLSVYWYQQSLDQGLQFLIQYYNGEERAKGNILERFSAQQFPDLHSELNLSSLELGDSALYFCASSGTSQGAVQFFGPGTRLTVL.

The V call is TRBV7-2, the J call TRBJ2-7; 7 nucleotides line up with TRBD1. The CDR3 length is 16 residues. The germline V gene encodes CDR1 SGHTA and CDR2 FQGNSA. Trimming cost V 1 base and J 1 base; bases outside gene matches: 7. In DNA, the CDR3 is TGTGCCAGCAGCTTAGGGGCCAGGGGGTCGTCCTACGAGCAGTACTTC. This encodes CASSLGARGSSYEQYF. Full variable domain (remainder filled in from reference TRBV7-2 and TRBJ2-7): GAGVSQSPSNKVTEKGKDVELRCDPISGHTALYWYRQSLGQGLEFLIYFQGNSAPDKSGLPSDRFSAERTGGSVSTLTIQRTQQEDSAVYLCASSLGARGSSYEQYFGPGTRLTVT.

CDR3 sequence reads: CASSLRVSGELFF. The CDR3 region has the DNA TGTGCCAGCAGCTTACGGGTTTCCGGGGAGCTGTTTTTT. The rearrangement joins TRBV7-2 to TRBJ2-2; D is unresolved. Germline loops: CDR1 SGHTA, CDR2 FQGNSA. Trimming took off 2 bases at V and 6 bases at J, with 7 bases between the two ends. This CDR3 has 13 amino acids.

This chain links TRBV25-1 with TRBJ1-2; 12 positions agree with TRBD1. With 3 bases clipped from V and 6 bases from J, the junction kept 11 bases outside the gene matches. CDR1 is MGHDK and CDR2 is SYGVNS in the germline V gene. The CDR3 has 17 residues. CDR3 DNA: TGTGCCAGCAGTGATATGGGACAGGGGGCCCTGGAGAATGGCTACACCTTC. Encoded protein: CASSDMGQGALENGYTF.

The chain is built from TRBV5-1 and TRBJ2-7; TRBD1 agrees at 9 bases. The V and J ends lost 4 bases and 5 bases, in that order; junction bases with no gene match: 10. CDR3 length equals 15 residues. Looked up from germline, CDR1 is SGHRS and CDR2 is YFSETQ. The CDR3 nucleotides are TGCGCCAGCAGCGGTACCGGGACAGGGTTCAACGAGCAGTACTTC. It is translated as CASSGTGTGFNEQYF.

In this sample, this clone turned up once. The chain couples TRBV21-1 to TRBJ2-7; the D call TRBD1 from the table was never checked on the DNA. TRBV21-1 is given as a pseudogene. This CDR3 comprises 15 residues. CDR3 in amino acids: CASSGGTASVYEQYF. In DNA form, the CDR3 reads TGTGCCAGCAGCGGCGGGACAGCGTCCGTCTACGAGCAGTACTTC.

This clone was observed a few times. The V call is TRBV11-2, the J call TRBJ1-4; TRBD1 aligns across 8 bases. V was pared by 4 bases and J by 6 bases, with 10 bases of the junction left unmatched. The CDR3 is 16 amino acids. Germline V gene sequence: CDR1 SGHAT, CDR2 FQNNGV. Here the CDR3 DNA reads TGTGCCAGCAGCTCAAGTATCGGGACAGGAGATGAAAAACTGTTTTTT. The encoded protein is CASSSSIGTGDEKLFF.

This clone has just a few counts. This rearrangement joins TRBV6-2 or TRBV6-3 to TRBJ2-7, with D perhaps matching TRBD1 (5 bases). V was shortened by 3 bases and J by 6 bases, with 12 bases between the two germline ends. CDR3 size: 13 residues. The V gene's germline CDR1 is MNHEY and CDR2 SVGEGT. The CDR3 here is CASSYTTVSEQYF. CDR3 sequence (DNA): TGTGCCAGCAGTTATACGACAGTCTCCGAGCAGTACTTC.

The V and J genes are TRBV24-1 and TRBJ2-1, with a weak D call TRBD1 (5 bases). The germline V and J ends were trimmed by 7 bases and 9 bases, with 9 bases remaining between them. This CDR3 has 11 residues. The V gene's germline CDR1 is KGHDR and CDR2 SFDVKD. In DNA, the CDR3 is TGTGCCACCAGCGCTAGGGGTGAGCAGTTCTTC. Translation gives CATSARGEQFF.

The genes are TRBV9 and TRBJ2-5; TRBD2 is a possible D gene (5 bases). This CDR3 is 16 amino acids long. Looked up from germline, CDR1 is SGDLS and CDR2 is YYNGEE. Trimming stripped 3 bases from V and 0 bases from J, with 15 bases between. CDR3 sequence reads: CASSGGAVTYQETQYF. The CDR3 DNA is TGTGCCAGCAGCGGAGGAGCGGTGACGTACCAAGAGACCCAGTACTTC.

This clone was counted between two and nine times. The chain has TRBV5-1 and TRBJ2-5; 8 nucleotides align to TRBD1. This CDR3 is built from 15 residues. Germline trimming cut 4 bases from V and 5 bases from J; bases unmatched to any gene: 10. Germline V lookup: CDR1 SGHRS, CDR2 YFSETQ. The CDR3 DNA sequence: TGCGCCAGCAGCGCGAATCAGGGGGCAGGGGAGACCCAGTACTTC. This codes for CASSANQGAGETQYF.

The chain employs TRBV5-1 and TRBJ1-4; TRBD1 is a possible D gene (5 bases). Germline V CDR1 and CDR2: SGHRS, YFSETQ. The length of the CDR3 is 19 residues. Trimming stripped 1 base from V and 0 bases from J, with 19 bases between. CDR3 amino acids: CASSLRPLGVASTNEKLFF. In nucleotides, the CDR3 is TGCGCCAGCAGCTTGAGGCCTTTAGGGGTAGCCTCAACTAATGAAAAACTGTTTTTT.

DNA of the CDR3: TGTGCCTGGGAAACCGGGACAGCGAACACTGAAGCTTTCTTT. Amino acid sequence: CAWETGTANTEAFF. The rearrangement uses TRBV30 and TRBJ1-1; 7 positions match TRBD1. V was clipped by 5 bases and J by 1 base; unmatched bases: 7. The CDR3 has 14 amino acids. CDR1 and CDR2 from the germline V gene are GTSNPN and SVGIG (reference sequence).

This clone was seen a single time. The V gene is TRBV5-4, the J gene TRBJ2-1; 10 bases are shared with TRBD1. Trimming cost V 4 bases and J 10 bases; bases outside gene matches: 11. This CDR3 has 15 amino acids. Germline CDR1 and CDR2: SGHNT and YYREEE (reference sequence). CDR3 in DNA: TGTGCCAGCAGCGACGGACAGGGGGGCTTCTCGGAGCAGTTCTTC. This codes for CASSDGQGGFSEQFF.

The rearrangement joins TRBV5-1 to TRBJ1-2, with 7 bases aligning to TRBD1. Looked up from germline, CDR1 is SGHRS and CDR2 is YFSETQ. The CDR3 has 13 residues. V shed 2 bases, J shed 7 bases, and the junction held 5 bases outside the gene matches. CDR3 sequence: CASSFRDRTGYTF. The CDR3 coding sequence is TGCGCCAGCAGCTTCCGGGACAGAACTGGCTACACCTTC.